These 23 T cell receptor beta chains originate from one sample sequenced in a study of cytotoxic CD8 clonotypes in ibrutinib-treated CLL. Libraries were prepared by immunoSEQ multiplex PCR; TCRdb keeps only in-frame clonotypes and omits some of them. Here the sample spans some 290,000 clones, 80% being singletons. The sequencing here drew on PBMCs, taken before ibrutinib treatment. Receptor source: a human donor with chronic lymphocytic leukemia.

The V and J genes are TRBV30 and TRBJ1-2; D not resolved. The V end was cut by 0 bases, the J end by 3 bases, with 17 bases between. The germline CDR1 and CDR2 sequences are GTSNPN and SVGIG (reference sequence). The CDR3 covers 16 residues. CDR3: CAWSVPWKAGYYGYTF. The CDR3 DNA reads as TGTGCCTGGAGTGTCCCTTGGAAGGCAGGATACTATGGCTACACCTTC.

This clone showed up just a few times. The chain is built from TRBV9 and TRBJ2-2; 8 nucleotides align to TRBD2. The V gene end was trimmed by 4 bases and the J gene end by 6 bases; junction bases not matched to a gene: 5. Germline lookup yields CDR1 SGDLS and CDR2 YYNGEE. This CDR3 is built from 14 residues. CDR3 amino acids: CASSLGLAAGELFF. The CDR3 DNA follows: TGTGCCAGCAGCCTTGGACTAGCCGCCGGGGAGCTGTTTTTT.

The chain uses TRBV29-1 and TRBJ2-7, with D perhaps matching TRBD2 (5 bases). This CDR3 is 13 amino acids long. The germline CDR1 and CDR2 sequences are SQVTM and ANQGSEA. The V end lost 4 bases, the J end lost 0 bases, and 10 bases lay between the germline ends. CDR3 loop: CSVGLGSSYEQYF. CDR3 DNA: TGCAGCGTTGGTCTGGGGAGCTCCTACGAGCAGTACTTC.

This CDR3 reads CASSPLNRGPEGIPLHYRTEAFF. In DNA form, the CDR3 reads TGTGCCAGCTCACCACTTAATCGAGGACCTGAAGGGATACCCCTTCACTACCGGACTGAAGCTTTCTTT. The gene calls are TRBV18 and TRBJ1-1; no reliable D call. CDR1 is KGHSH and CDR2 is LQKENI in the germline V gene. Trimming took off 1 base at V and 5 bases at J, with 38 bases between the two ends. The CDR3 runs 23 residues.

The CDR3 coding sequence is TGCGCCAGCAGCCCGGGGGGGGTGCTCAATGAGCAGTTCTTC. Protein: CASSPGGVLNEQFF. The rearrangement links TRBV4-3 to TRBJ2-1, with TRBD2 matching over 8 bases. There are 14 residues in the CDR3. V lost 4 bases to trimming and J lost 6 bases; unmatched junction nucleotides: 5. Germline V gene sequence: CDR1 LGHNA, CDR2 YSLEER.

The rearrangement joins TRBV6-5 to TRBJ2-7, with D possibly being TRBD2 (5 bases). CDR1 MNHEY and CDR2 SVGAGI come from the germline V gene. This CDR3 has 14 residues. Trimming pared 3 bases from V and 5 bases from J, leaving 14 bases between. CDR3 amino acids: CASSYAETGNEQYF. The CDR3 DNA sequence: TGTGCCAGCAGTTATGCAGAGACGGGGAACGAGCAGTACTTC.

The rearrangement joins TRBV19 to TRBJ2-1; 7 bases agree with TRBD1. The CDR3 consists of 16 residues. V gave up 3 bases and J gave up 4 bases; unmatched junction bases: 9. Germline-derived CDR1 and CDR2 are LNHDA and SQIVND (reference sequence). The CDR3 DNA is TGTGCCAGTAGTATTACGGCCGGGACAGTTTACAATGAGCAGTTCTTC. Its protein is CASSITAGTVYNEQFF.

This rearrangement joins TRBV19 to TRBJ2-3; D unresolved. This CDR3 has 14 residues. The germline CDR1 and CDR2 sequences are LNHDA and SQIVND (reference sequence). V dropped 5 bases and J dropped 1 base, with 10 bases sitting between them. CDR3 in amino acids: CASSVLGGTDTQYF. The CDR3 DNA reads TGTGCCAGTAGTGTTTTGGGTGGCACAGATACGCAGTATTTT.

This rearrangement joins TRBV6-6 to TRBJ1-1; D is unclear. V was shortened by 1 base and J by 1 base, with 7 bases between the two germline ends. The germline V gene encodes CDR1 MNHNY and CDR2 SVGAGI (reference sequence). The CDR3 runs 14 residues. The CDR3 sequence: CASSYFLANTEAFF. CDR3 nucleotides: TGTGCCAGCAGTTACTTTCTGGCGAACACTGAAGCTTTCTTT.

The chain carries TRBV27 and TRBJ1-6; the D gene is possibly TRBD1 (6 bases). V was clipped by 5 bases and J by 4 bases, with 12 bases between them. The germline V gene encodes CDR1 MNHEY and CDR2 SMNVEV (reference sequence). The CDR3 extends over 15 amino acids. This CDR3 is CASSQRTVYNSPLHF. For the CDR3, the DNA is TGTGCCAGCAGTCAACGGACAGTATATAATTCACCCCTCCACTTT.

This clone was detected once. V is TRBV4-1 and J is TRBJ1-4; D uncertain. In germline, CDR1 is MGHRA, CDR2 YSYEKL. This CDR3 is 12 amino acids long. V dropped 2 bases and J dropped 7 bases, with 5 bases sitting between them. The CDR3 region is CASSQPSEKLFF. DNA for the CDR3: TGCGCCAGCAGCCAACCCTCTGAAAAACTGTTTTTT.

CDR3 DNA sequence: TGTGCCAGCAGTCGAGGAGTTGAAGATACGCAGTATTTT. This gives the protein CASSRGVEDTQYF. The V gene is TRBV7-2, the J gene TRBJ2-3; D unclear. Germline assignment: CDR1 SGHTA and CDR2 FQGNSA. Trimming stripped 6 bases from V and 5 bases from J, with 12 bases between. This CDR3 is built from 13 residues.

This clone turned up a few times. The rearrangement links TRBV27 to TRBJ2-7; 7 bases are a match to TRBD1. V trimming: 5 bases; J trimming: 2 bases; junction bases outside the gene matches: 18. Germline V CDR1 and CDR2: MNHEY, SMNVEV (reference sequence). CDR3 size: 18 residues. CDR3 protein: CASSPPSLTGIPTYEQYF. The CDR3 DNA follows: TGTGCCAGCAGTCCACCCTCCTTGACAGGGATCCCTACCTACGAGCAGTACTTC.

CDR3 DNA: TGTGCCAGCAGCCCCCCCCAGCGGTATGGCTACACCTTC. This codes for CASSPPQRYGYTF. The V call is TRBV28, the J call TRBJ1-2, with D unresolved. From germline, CDR1 is MDHEN and CDR2 SYDVKM. V shed 6 bases and J shed 5 bases, with 13 bases lying between them. This CDR3 contains 13 residues.

This chain joins TRBV7-9 and TRBJ2-5, with D unresolved. Trimming removed 0 bases from V and 5 bases from J, with 7 bases in between. The CDR3 is made up of 13 amino acids. Germline V gene sequence: CDR1 SEHNR, CDR2 FQNEAQ (reference sequence). The CDR3 nucleotides are TGTGCCAGCAGCTTAGCGTTGCGGGAGACCCAGTACTTC. Translation: CASSLALRETQYF.

The rearrangement uses TRBV7-9 and TRBJ2-7; 13 nucleotides agree with TRBD2. The CDR3 is 15 amino acids. CDR1 is SEHNR, CDR2 FQNEAQ, per germline (reference sequence). Unmatched junction bases numbered 6, after V lost 5 bases and J lost 5 bases. The CDR3 coding sequence is TGTGCCAGCAGCCCCACTAGCGGGAGGGTCGACGAGCAGTACTTC. Translating gives CASSPTSGRVDEQYF.

The chain employs TRBV6-6 and TRBJ2-3; no firm D call. CDR3 size: 13 residues. V lost 6 bases, J lost 2 bases, and 9 bases lay in between. Germline loops: CDR1 MNHNY, CDR2 SVGAGI (reference sequence). DNA for the CDR3: TGTGCCAGCAGCCAATACTACACAGATACGCAGTATTTT. This sequence encodes CASSQYYTDTQYF.

The gene calls are TRBV7-7 and TRBJ2-3; 14 bases are a match to TRBD2. The CDR3 spans 16 residues. V gave up 5 bases and J gave up 5 bases; unmatched junction bases: 6. Germline V lookup: CDR1 SSHAT, CDR2 FNYEAQ (reference sequence). CDR3 in amino acids: CASSKGLAGAGDTQYF. CDR3 in DNA: TGTGCCAGCAGCAAGGGACTAGCGGGAGCTGGAGATACGCAGTATTTT.

CDR3 region: CASSPSVLGRSYEQYF. The CDR3 nucleotides read TGTGCCAGCAGCCCAAGTGTTTTAGGCAGGTCCTACGAGCAGTACTTC. The chain combines TRBV7-7 with TRBJ2-7; D uncertain. The CDR3 extends over 16 amino acids. The V end lost 5 bases, the J end lost 1 base, and 18 bases lay between the germline ends. Germline CDR1 SSHAT, CDR2 FNYEAQ (reference sequence).

The genes are TRBV5-8 and TRBJ1-2; D remains unclear. This CDR3 is built from 16 residues. Germline-derived CDR1 and CDR2 are SGHTS and YDEGEE. V gave up 3 bases and J gave up 0 bases, with 15 bases separating them. This CDR3 is CASSYGGDRANYGYTF. In DNA form, the CDR3 reads TGTGCCAGCAGCTATGGCGGTGACCGAGCTAACTATGGCTACACCTTC.

The chain couples TRBV4-3 to TRBJ1-1; D remains ambiguous. V was shortened by 0 bases and J by 0 bases, with 14 bases between the two germline ends. Germline CDR1 is LGHNA and CDR2 is YSLEER. This CDR3 region has 17 residues. Written as DNA, the CDR3 is TGCGCCAGCAGCCAAGACGCCGGGTATGGCGTGAACACTGAAGCTTTCTTT. Encoded protein: CASSQDAGYGVNTEAFF.

J is TRBJ2-2 and V is TRBV5-4; 7 bases are a match to TRBD1. The CDR3 sequence is 15 residues long. With V trimmed by 0 bases and J by 4 bases, 3 bases remained unmatched. Germline V lookup: CDR1 SGHNT, CDR2 YYREEE (reference sequence). The CDR3 region has the DNA TGTGCCAGCAGCTTGGGAACAGGGGTCACCGGGGAGCTGTTTTTT. This translates into CASSLGTGVTGELFF.

The sample holds a few counts of this clone. This rearrangement joins TRBV14 to TRBJ2-7; D is possibly TRBD2 (5 bases). CDR1 is SGHDN and CDR2 is FVKESK in the germline V gene. This CDR3 region has 17 residues. Trimming shortened V by 2 bases and J by 5 bases, and 22 bases separated the two germline ends. In DNA form, the CDR3 reads TGTGCCAGCAGCCAATTATTTCCCCTCGGGATGCGGCACGAGCAGTACTTC. This gives the protein CASSQLFPLGMRHEQYF.